This T cell receptor beta chain was obtained from a study of T cells in Graves' hyperthyroidism and ophthalmopathy. Amplified TCR beta CDR3 regions came from RNA transcripts. TCR CDR3 underwent first-round RT-PCR with the HTBI primer set. Via MiXCR, TCRdb re-called the multiplex PCR reads, giving one row per CDR3 protein. The sample lists around 690,000 distinct CDR3 sequences; around 16% were seen once. At least ten counts were recorded for this clonotype. The receptor was isolated from a man aged 50-59 years with Graves' hyperthyroidism. The sample comprised blood.

CDR3 nucleotide sequence: TGTGCCAGCCACAGGGGCAATAGCAATCAGCCCCAGCATTTT. The encoded protein is CASHRGNSNQPQHF. The V and J genes are TRBV2 and TRBJ1-5; 7 bases align to TRBD1. CDR1 and CDR2 from the germline V gene are SNHLY and FYNNEI. After removal of 8 bases from V and 0 bases from J, the junction contained 4 bases not matched to a gene. The CDR3 is made up of 14 amino acids.